Shown below are 13 T cell receptor beta chains from a single sample sequenced in a study of blood T cell repertoires in COVID-19. Method: immunoSEQ multiplex PCR; TCRdb's copy keeps in-frame clones and lacks some. The sample lists over 350,000 clones; 80% to 90% were seen once. Sequencing was done on a sample of peripheral blood. The receptor source for this set is a woman between 25 and 40 years old with acute or convalescent COVID-19.

The chain carries TRBV2 and TRBJ2-1; 8 bases match TRBD2. J gave up 8 bases and V 6 bases, and 12 bases lay outside the gene matches. The germline V gene encodes CDR1 SNHLY and CDR2 FYNNEI. The CDR3 covers 15 residues. The CDR3 bases are TGTGCCAGCAGAGCTTCAACGGGGGGGCTGGATGAGCAGTTCTTC. Encoded protein: CASRASTGGLDEQFF.

This chain uses TRBV5-8 with TRBJ1-6; TRBD1 matches 9 bases. This CDR3 has 18 residues. V lost 3 bases, J lost 9 bases, and 16 bases stayed unmatched. CDR1 SGHTS and CDR2 YDEGEE come from the germline V gene. The CDR3 DNA sequence: TGTGCCAGCAGCTCCCGGGACAGGGATTATCTCGTCAGTTCACCCCTCCACTTT. This gives the protein CASSSRDRDYLVSSPLHF.

This clone appeared a single time. The rearrangement uses TRBV11-2 and TRBJ1-4; weak D call: TRBD1 (6 bases). Trimming shortened V by 1 base and J by 6 bases, and 12 bases separated the two germline ends. Germline V gene sequence: CDR1 SGHAT, CDR2 FQNNGV. CDR3 length equals 15 residues. Written as DNA, the CDR3 is TGTGCCAGCAGCTTAGTTGGGGGCACTTATGAAAAACTGTTTTTT. As protein: CASSLVGGTYEKLFF. The complete variable domain, with remaining parts taken from reference TRBV11-2 and TRBJ1-4, reads EAGVAQSPRYKIIEKRQSVAFWCNPISGHATLYWYQQILGQGPKLLIQFQNNGVVDDSQLPKDRFSAERLKGVDSTLKIQPAKLEDSAVYLCASSLVGGTYEKLFFGSGTQLSVL.

The chain joins TRBV15 to TRBJ2-1; possibly TRBD2 for D (5 bases). Germline CDR1 is LNHNV and CDR2 is YYDKDF (reference sequence). V lost 5 bases to trimming and J lost 9 bases, with 17 bases between them. The CDR3 is 14 amino acids. CDR3 sequence (DNA): TGTGCCACCAGCGTCGAGGTGGGTGGGAGTGAGCAGTTCTTC. The encoded protein is CATSVEVGGSEQFF.

This rearrangement joins TRBV27 to TRBJ1-1; 10 bases agree with TRBD1. Looked up from germline, CDR1 is MNHEY and CDR2 is SMNVEV (reference sequence). The CDR3 sequence is 15 residues long. With 6 bases clipped from V and 5 bases from J, the junction kept 9 bases outside the gene matches. CDR3 sequence: CASRITGQGRTEAFF. As DNA, the CDR3 is TGTGCCAGCAGAATTACGGGACAGGGGAGAACTGAAGCTTTCTTT.

This chain links TRBV19 with TRBJ2-5; TRBD2 agrees at 8 bases. The CDR3 loop spans 13 amino acids. V lost 6 bases and J lost 4; bases outside the gene matches: 4. Germline lookup yields CDR1 LNHDA and CDR2 SQIVND (reference sequence). CDR3: CASRPGGGETQYF. In nucleotides, the CDR3 is TGTGCCAGTAGGCCGGGGGGGGGAGAGACCCAGTACTTC.

The CDR3 bases are TGCGCCAGCAGCCAAGAGGAGGGGACAGATACGCAGTATTTT. Residues: CASSQEEGTDTQYF. This chain connects TRBV4-1 to TRBJ2-3; weak D call: TRBD2 (6 bases). V was shortened by 0 bases and J by 3 bases, with 7 bases between the two germline ends. CDR3 length: 14 residues. CDR1 is MGHRA and CDR2 is YSYEKL in the germline V gene.

V usage is TRBV18 and J usage is TRBJ1-1, with D hard to call. This CDR3 has 13 residues. V shed 2 bases and J shed 5 bases, with 9 bases lying between them. From germline, CDR1 is KGHSH and CDR2 LQKENI. CDR3 sequence reads: CASSPWRETEAFF. The CDR3, as DNA: TGTGCCAGCTCACCATGGAGGGAAACTGAAGCTTTCTTT.

The DNA for the CDR3 is TGTGCCAGCAGTGAGGAGGGTGACTATGGCTACACCTTC. Its protein product is CASSEEGDYGYTF. V and J are TRBV2 and TRBJ1-2, with unresolved D. V lost 3 bases and J 3 bases, leaving 8 bases between the germline ends. In germline, CDR1 is SNHLY, CDR2 FYNNEI. The CDR3 is 13 amino acids. The full variable domain, with the rest looked up from reference TRBV2 and TRBJ1-2, is EPEVTQTPSHQVTQMGQEVILRCVPISNHLYFYWYRQILGQKVEFLVSFYNNEISEKSEIFDDQFSVERPDGSNFTLKIRSTKLEDSAMYFCASSEEGDYGYTFGSGTRLTVV.

This chain uses TRBV7-3 with TRBJ2-1, with a weak D call TRBD2 (6 bases). V shed 0 bases and J shed 8 bases, with 17 bases lying between them. The length of the CDR3 is 16 residues. Germline V CDR1 and CDR2: SGHTA, FQGTGA. This chain's CDR3 is CASSLTSEGYPYEQFF. The CDR3 bases are TGTGCCAGCAGCTTAACGTCGGAGGGGTATCCGTATGAGCAGTTCTTC.

The chain links TRBV3-1 (or the pseudogene TRBV3-2) to TRBJ1-1, with no clear D. Looked up from germline, CDR1 is LGHDT and CDR2 is YNNKEL (reference sequence). The V gene lost 2 bases and the J gene lost 4 bases, with 8 bases spanning the gap. This CDR3 comprises 13 residues. The CDR3 DNA is TGTGCCAGCAGCCAACGAGGAGCCACTGAAGCTTTCTTT. Amino acid sequence: CASSQRGATEAFF.

The genes are TRBV30 and TRBJ2-7; 9 nucleotides line up with TRBD2. The CDR3 consists of 14 residues. Losses at the gene ends were 2 bases for V and 6 bases for J; bases not matched to a gene: 8. From germline, CDR1 is GTSNPN and CDR2 SVGIG (reference sequence). The CDR3 loop is CAWSKASGGFEQYF. In DNA form, the CDR3 reads TGTGCCTGGAGTAAGGCCAGCGGGGGGTTCGAGCAGTACTTC.

V gene TRBV5-6 combines with J gene TRBJ1-5, with TRBD1 matching over 8 bases. CDR1 and CDR2 (germline): SGHDT, YYEEEE. The J segment lost 2 bases and the V segment lost 3 bases, leaving 10 bases of the junction unmatched. The CDR3 contains 17 residues. The CDR3 protein is CASSYSTGVYGNQPQHF. The CDR3 nucleotides read TGTGCCAGCAGCTACTCGACAGGGGTGTATGGCAATCAGCCCCAGCATTTT.